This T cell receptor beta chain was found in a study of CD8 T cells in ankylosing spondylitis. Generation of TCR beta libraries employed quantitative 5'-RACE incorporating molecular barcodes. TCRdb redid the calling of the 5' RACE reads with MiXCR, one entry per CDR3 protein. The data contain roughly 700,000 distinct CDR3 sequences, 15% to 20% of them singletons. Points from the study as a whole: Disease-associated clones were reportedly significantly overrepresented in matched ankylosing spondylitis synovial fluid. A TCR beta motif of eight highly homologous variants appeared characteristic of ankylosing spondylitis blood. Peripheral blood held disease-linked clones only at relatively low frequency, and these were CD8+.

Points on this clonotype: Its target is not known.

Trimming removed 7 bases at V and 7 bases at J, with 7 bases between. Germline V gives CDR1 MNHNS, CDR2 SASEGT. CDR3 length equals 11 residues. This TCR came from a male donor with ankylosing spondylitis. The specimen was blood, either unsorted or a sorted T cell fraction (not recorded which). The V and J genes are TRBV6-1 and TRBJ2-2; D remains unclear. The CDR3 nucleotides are TGTGCCAGCACCATAGGCGGGGAGCTGTTTTTT. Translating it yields CASTIGGELFF.